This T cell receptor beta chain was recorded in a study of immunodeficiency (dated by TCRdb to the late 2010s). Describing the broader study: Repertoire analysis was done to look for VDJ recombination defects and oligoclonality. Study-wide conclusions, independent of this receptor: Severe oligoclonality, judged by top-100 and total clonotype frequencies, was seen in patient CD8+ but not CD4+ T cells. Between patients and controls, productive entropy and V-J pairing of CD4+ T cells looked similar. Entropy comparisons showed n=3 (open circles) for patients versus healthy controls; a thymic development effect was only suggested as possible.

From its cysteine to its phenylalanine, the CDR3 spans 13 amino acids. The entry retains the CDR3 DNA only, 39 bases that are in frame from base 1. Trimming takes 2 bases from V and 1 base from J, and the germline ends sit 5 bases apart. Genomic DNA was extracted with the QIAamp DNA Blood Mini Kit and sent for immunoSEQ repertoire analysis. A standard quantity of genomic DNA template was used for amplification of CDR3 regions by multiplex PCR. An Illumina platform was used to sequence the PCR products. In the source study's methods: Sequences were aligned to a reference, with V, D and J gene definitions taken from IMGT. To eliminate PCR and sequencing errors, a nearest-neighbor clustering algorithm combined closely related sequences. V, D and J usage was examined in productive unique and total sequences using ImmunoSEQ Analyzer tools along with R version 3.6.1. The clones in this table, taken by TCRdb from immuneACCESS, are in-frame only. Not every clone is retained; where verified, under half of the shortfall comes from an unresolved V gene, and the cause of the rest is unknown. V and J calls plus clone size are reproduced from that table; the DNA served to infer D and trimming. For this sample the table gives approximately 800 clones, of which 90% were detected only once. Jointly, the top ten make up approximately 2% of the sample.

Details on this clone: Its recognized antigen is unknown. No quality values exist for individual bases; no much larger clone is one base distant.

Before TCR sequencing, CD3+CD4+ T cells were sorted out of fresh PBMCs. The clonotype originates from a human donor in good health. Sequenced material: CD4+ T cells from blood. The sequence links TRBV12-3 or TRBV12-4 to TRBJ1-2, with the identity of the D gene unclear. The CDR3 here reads CASSLTGNYGYTF. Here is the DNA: TGTGCCAGCAGTTTAACTGGTAACTATGGCTACACCTTC.